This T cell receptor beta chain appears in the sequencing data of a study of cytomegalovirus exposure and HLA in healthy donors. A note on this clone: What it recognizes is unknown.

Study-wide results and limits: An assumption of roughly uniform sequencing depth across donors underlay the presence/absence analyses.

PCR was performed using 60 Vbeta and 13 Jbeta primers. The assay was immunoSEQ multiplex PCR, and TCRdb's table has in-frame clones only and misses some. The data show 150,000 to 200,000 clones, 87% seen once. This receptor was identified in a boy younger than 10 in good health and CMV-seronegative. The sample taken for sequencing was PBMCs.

The CDR3 spells CASSIQGGEQYF. CDR3 bases: TGTGCCAGCAGCATACAGGGTGGCGAGCAGTACTTC. The chain uses TRBV9 and TRBJ2-7; weak D call: TRBD1 (6 bases). The germline V gene encodes CDR1 SGDLS and CDR2 YYNGEE. This CDR3 is built from 12 residues. V was trimmed by 4 bases and J by 6 bases, leaving 11 bases between them.